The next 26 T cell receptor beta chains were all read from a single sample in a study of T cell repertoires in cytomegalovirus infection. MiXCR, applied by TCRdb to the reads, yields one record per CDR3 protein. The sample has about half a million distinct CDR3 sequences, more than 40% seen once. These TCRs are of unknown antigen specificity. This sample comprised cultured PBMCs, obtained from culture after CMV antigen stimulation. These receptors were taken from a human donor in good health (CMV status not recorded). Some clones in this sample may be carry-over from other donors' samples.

As DNA, the CDR3 is TGTGCCAGCAGTGACCTGGACGGGACCCCCTGGGATCAGCCCCAGCATTTT. As protein: CASSDLDGTPWDQPQHF. V gene TRBV28 combines with J gene TRBJ1-5, with D possibly being TRBD1 (5 bases). Germline V lookup: CDR1 MDHEN, CDR2 SYDVKM. The CDR3 covers 17 residues. V lost 5 bases to trimming and J lost 5 bases, with 22 bases between them. The full variable domain, completed using reference TRBV28 and TRBJ1-5, is DVKVTQSSRYLVKRTGEKVFLECVQDMDHENMFWYRQDPGLGLRLIYFSYDVKMKEKGDIPEGYSVSREKKERFSLILESASTNQTSMYLCASSDLDGTPWDQPQHFGDGTRLSIL.

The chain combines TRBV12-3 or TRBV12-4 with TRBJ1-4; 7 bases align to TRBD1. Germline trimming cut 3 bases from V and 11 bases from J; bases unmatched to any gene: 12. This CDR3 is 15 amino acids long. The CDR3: CASSLNRGSGRKLFF. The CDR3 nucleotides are TGTGCCAGCAGTTTGAACAGGGGCTCGGGGAGGAAACTGTTTTTT.

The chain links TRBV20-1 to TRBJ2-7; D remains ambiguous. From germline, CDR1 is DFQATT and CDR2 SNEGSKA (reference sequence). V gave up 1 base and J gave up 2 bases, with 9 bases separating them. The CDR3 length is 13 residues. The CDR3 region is CSARGGPAYEQYF. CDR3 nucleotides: TGCAGTGCTAGAGGAGGCCCTGCCTACGAGCAGTACTTC.

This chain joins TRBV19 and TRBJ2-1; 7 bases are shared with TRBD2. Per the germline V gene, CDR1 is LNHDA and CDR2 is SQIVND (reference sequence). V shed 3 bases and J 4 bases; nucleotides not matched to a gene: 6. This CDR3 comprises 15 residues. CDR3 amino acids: CASSIGGGAYNEQFF. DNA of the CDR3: TGTGCCAGTAGTATCGGCGGGGGAGCTTACAATGAGCAGTTCTTC.

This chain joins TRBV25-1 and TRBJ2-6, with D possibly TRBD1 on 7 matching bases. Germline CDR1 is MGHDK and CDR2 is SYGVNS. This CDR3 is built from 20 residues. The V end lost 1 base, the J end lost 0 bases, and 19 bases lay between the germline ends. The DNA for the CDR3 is TGTGCCAGCAGTGAATGGGGACTGGCAGGGGGTCTCTCTGGGGCCAACGTCCTGACTTTC. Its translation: CASSEWGLAGGLSGANVLTF.

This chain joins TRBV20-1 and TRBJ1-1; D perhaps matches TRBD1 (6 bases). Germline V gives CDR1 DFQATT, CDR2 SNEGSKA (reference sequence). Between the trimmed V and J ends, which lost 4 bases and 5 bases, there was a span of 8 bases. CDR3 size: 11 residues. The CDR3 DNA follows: TGCAGTGCTAACAGGGTAACTGAAGCTTTCTTT. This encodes CSANRVTEAFF.

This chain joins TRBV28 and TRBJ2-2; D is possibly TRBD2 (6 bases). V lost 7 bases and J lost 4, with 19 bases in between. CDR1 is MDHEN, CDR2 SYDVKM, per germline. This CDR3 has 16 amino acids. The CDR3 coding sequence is TGTGCCAGCACTCCGACTGGAGGGTTCGGCACCGGGGAGCTGTTTTTT. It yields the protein CASTPTGGFGTGELFF.

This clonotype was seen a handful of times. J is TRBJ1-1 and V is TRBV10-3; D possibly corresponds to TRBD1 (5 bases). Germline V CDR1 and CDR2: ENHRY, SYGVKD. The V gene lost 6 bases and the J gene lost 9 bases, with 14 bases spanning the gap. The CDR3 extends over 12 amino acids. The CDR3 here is CAIRQETDKAFF. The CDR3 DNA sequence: TGTGCCATCAGACAGGAGACAGATAAAGCTTTCTTT.

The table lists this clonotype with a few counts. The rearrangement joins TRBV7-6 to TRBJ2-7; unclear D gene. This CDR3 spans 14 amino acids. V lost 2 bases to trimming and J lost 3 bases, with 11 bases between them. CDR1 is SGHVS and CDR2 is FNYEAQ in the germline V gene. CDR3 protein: CASSLFQEDYEQYF. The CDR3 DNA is TGTGCCAGCAGCTTATTCCAGGAAGACTACGAGCAGTACTTC. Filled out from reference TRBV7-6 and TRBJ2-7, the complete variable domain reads GAGVSQSPRYKVTKRGQDVALRCDPISGHVSLYWYRQALGQGPEFLTYFNYEAQQDKSGLPNDRFSAERPEGSISTLTIQRTEQRDSAMYRCASSLFQEDYEQYFGPGTRLTVT.

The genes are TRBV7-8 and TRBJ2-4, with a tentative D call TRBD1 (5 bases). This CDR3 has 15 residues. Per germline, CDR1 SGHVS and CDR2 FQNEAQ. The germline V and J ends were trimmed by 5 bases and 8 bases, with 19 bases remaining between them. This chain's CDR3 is CASSQDTAIPDIQYF. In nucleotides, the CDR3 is TGTGCCAGCAGCCAGGACACCGCTATCCCGGACATTCAGTACTTC.

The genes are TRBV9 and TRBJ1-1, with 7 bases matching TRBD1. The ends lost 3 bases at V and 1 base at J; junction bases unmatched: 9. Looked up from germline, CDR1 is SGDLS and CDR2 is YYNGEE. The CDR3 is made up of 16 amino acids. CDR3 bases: TGTGCCAGCAGCGCCCAAATCGGGACAGCGAACACTGAAGCTTTCTTT. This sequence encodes CASSAQIGTANTEAFF.

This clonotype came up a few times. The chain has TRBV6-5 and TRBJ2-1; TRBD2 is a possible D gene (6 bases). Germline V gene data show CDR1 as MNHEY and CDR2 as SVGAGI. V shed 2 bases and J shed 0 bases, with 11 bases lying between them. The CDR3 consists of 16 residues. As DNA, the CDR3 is TGTGCCAGCAGTTACGATATAGCGGCCTCCTACAATGAGCAGTTCTTC. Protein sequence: CASSYDIAASYNEQFF.

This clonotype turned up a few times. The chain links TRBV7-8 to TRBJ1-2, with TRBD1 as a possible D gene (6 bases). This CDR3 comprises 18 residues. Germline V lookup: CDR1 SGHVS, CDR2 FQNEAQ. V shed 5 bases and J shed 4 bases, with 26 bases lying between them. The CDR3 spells CASSTKGGDSPSGYGYTF. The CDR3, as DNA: TGTGCCAGCAGCACTAAGGGGGGCGATTCTCCCAGCGGCTATGGCTACACCTTC. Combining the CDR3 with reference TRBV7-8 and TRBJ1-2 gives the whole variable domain GAGVSQSPRYKVAKRGQDVALRCDPISGHVSLFWYQQALGQGPEFLTYFQNEAQLDKSGLPSDRFFAERPEGSVSTLKIQRTQQEDSAVYLCASSTKGGDSPSGYGYTFGSGTRLTVV.

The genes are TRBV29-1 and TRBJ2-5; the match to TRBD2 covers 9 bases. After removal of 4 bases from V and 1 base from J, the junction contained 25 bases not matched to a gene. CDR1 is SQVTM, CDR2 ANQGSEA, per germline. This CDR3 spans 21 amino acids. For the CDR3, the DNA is TGCAGCGTTGTAGTGGGGGTAATGGGGACTAGCCTATCCGGGTCCCAAGAGACCCAGTACTTC. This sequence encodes CSVVVGVMGTSLSGSQETQYF.

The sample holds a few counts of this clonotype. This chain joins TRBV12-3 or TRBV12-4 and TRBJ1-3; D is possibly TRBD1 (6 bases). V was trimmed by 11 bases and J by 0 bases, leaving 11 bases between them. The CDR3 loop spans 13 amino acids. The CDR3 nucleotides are TGTGCCGGTACAGGGAGCTCTGGAAACACCATATATTTT. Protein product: CAGTGSSGNTIYF.

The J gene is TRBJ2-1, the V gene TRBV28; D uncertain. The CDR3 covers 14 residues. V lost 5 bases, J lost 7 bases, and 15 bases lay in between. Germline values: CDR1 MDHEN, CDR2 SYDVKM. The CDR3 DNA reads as TGTGCCAGCAGTCCCGGACCAAATCCGAATGAGCAGTTCTTC. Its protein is CASSPGPNPNEQFF.

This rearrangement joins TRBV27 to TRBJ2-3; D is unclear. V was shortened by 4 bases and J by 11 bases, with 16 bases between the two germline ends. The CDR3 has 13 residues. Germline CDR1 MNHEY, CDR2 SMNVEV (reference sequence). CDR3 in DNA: TGTGCCAGCAGTTCCCTAGTGTGGGATGAGCAGTATTTT. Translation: CASSSLVWDEQYF.

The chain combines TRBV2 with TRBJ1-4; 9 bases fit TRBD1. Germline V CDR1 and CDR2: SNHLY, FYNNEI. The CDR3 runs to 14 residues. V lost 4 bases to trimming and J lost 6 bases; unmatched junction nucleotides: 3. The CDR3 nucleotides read TGTGCCAGCAGTGGGACAGGGGAGGATGAAAAACTGTTTTTT. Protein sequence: CASSGTGEDEKLFF.

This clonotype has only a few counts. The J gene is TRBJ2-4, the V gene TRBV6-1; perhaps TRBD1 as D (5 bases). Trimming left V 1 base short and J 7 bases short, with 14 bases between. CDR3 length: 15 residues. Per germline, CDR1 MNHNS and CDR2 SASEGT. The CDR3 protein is CASSEGGRVRNIQYF. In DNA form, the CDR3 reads TGTGCCAGCAGTGAAGGAGGCAGGGTTCGTAACATTCAGTACTTC.

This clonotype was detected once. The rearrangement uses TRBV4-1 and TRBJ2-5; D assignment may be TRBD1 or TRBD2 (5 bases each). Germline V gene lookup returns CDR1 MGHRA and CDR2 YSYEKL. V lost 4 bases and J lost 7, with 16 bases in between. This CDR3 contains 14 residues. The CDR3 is CASSPPRGLGTQYF. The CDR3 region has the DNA TGCGCCAGCAGCCCCCCCCGGGGCCTTGGGACCCAGTACTTC.

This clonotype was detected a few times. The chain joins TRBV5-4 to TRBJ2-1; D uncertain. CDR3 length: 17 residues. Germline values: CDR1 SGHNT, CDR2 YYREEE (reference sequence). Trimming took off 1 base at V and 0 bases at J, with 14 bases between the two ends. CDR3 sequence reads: CASSLPLGPGSYNEQFF. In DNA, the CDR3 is TGTGCCAGCAGCTTGCCATTAGGGCCGGGCTCCTACAATGAGCAGTTCTTC.

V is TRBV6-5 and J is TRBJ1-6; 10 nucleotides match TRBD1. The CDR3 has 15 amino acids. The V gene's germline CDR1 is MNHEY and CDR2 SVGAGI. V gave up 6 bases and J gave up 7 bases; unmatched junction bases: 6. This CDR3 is CASRPTGQGNSPLHF. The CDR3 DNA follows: TGTGCCAGCAGGCCTACGGGACAGGGGAATTCACCCCTCCACTTT.

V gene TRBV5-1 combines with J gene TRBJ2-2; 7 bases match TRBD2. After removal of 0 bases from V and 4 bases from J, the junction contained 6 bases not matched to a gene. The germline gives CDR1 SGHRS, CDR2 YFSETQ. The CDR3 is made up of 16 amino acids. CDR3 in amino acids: CASSLEASGLTGELFF. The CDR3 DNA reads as TGCGCCAGCAGCTTGGAGGCTAGCGGACTCACCGGGGAGCTGTTTTTT.

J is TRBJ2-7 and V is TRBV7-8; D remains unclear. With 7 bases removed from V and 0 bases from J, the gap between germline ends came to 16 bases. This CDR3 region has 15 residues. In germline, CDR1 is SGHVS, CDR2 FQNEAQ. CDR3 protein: CASTQNLGTSYEQYF. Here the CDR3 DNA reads TGTGCCAGCACCCAAAACCTTGGAACCTCCTACGAGCAGTACTTC.

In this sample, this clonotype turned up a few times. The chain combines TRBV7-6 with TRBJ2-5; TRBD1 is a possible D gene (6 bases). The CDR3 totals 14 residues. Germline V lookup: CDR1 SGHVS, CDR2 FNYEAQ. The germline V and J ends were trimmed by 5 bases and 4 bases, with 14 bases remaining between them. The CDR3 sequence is CASSPRLRGETQYF. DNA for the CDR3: TGTGCCAGCAGCCCCCGACTCAGGGGAGAGACCCAGTACTTC.

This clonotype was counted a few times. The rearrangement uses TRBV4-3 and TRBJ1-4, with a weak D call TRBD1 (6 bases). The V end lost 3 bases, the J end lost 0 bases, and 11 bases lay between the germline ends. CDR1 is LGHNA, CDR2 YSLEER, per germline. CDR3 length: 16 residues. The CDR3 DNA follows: TGCGCCAGCAGCCAGGGGGCCCGTACAACTAATGAAAAACTGTTTTTT. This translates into CASSQGARTTNEKLFF.